A single sample is the source of the 22 T cell receptor beta chains below, sequenced in a study of OX40 agonist ivuxolimab in advanced cancers. Method: immunoSEQ multiplex PCR; TCRdb's copy keeps in-frame clones and lacks some. The sample yields tens of thousands of clones, around 83% seen once. Sequencing was performed on CD4+ or CD8+ T cells sorted from blood, taken in a trial of the OX40 agonist ivuxolimab. The receptor set was obtained from an adult with an advanced solid tumor such as melanoma, head and neck, liver or kidney cancer.

V is TRBV11-3 and J is TRBJ2-3; 7 positions agree with TRBD1. The CDR3 is 17 amino acids. Trimming at V came to 1 base and at J to 0 bases, leaving 7 bases not matched to a gene. The V gene's germline CDR1 is SGHNT and CDR2 YENEEA. The CDR3 DNA reads TGTGCCAGCAGCTTAGGAGGGGACAGTTTTAGCACAGATACGCAGTATTTT. Translation: CASSLGGDSFSTDTQYF.

The J gene is TRBJ2-1, the V gene TRBV18; TRBD1 agrees at 11 bases. The germline V gene encodes CDR1 KGHSH and CDR2 LQKENI. This CDR3 contains 15 residues. V was pared by 3 bases and J by 5 bases, with 3 bases of the junction left unmatched. The CDR3 nucleotides read TGTGCCAGCTCACCTGTGGGACAGGGGGACAATGAGCAGTTCTTC. Its protein is CASSPVGQGDNEQFF.

The chain recombines TRBV11-3 with TRBJ1-1, with a possible D match to TRBD1 (6 bases). The length of the CDR3 is 13 residues. CDR1 and CDR2 from the germline V gene are SGHNT and YENEEA. Deletions cut 2 bases from V and 3 bases from J, with 7 bases between. The CDR3 reads CASSLSGDTEAFF. The CDR3 region has the DNA TGTGCCAGCAGCTTATCAGGGGACACTGAAGCTTTCTTT.

This clone is a singleton in its sample. The V and J genes are TRBV18 and TRBJ2-7; 8 bases agree with TRBD1. The CDR3 is 15 residues long. CDR1 is KGHSH, CDR2 LQKENI, per germline. V lost 4 bases, J lost 4 bases, and 9 bases stayed unmatched. The CDR3 bases are TGTGCCAGCTCACAAGCCCAGGGGGCAACTTACGAGCAGTACTTC. It translates to CASSQAQGATYEQYF.

The chain joins TRBV25-1 to TRBJ1-1; TRBD1 might be the D (5 bases). Germline V gives CDR1 MGHDK, CDR2 SYGVNS. The CDR3 covers 15 residues. V lost 2 bases and J lost 6, with 16 bases in between. CDR3 amino acids: CASSENLSGGAEAFF. The DNA of the CDR3 is TGTGCCAGCAGTGAAAATCTCTCTGGGGGTGCTGAAGCTTTCTTT. Complete variable domain (other parts from reference TRBV25-1 and TRBJ1-1): EADIYQTPRYLVIGTGKKITLECSQTMGHDKMYWYQQDPGMELHLIHYSYGVNSTEKGDLSSESTVSRIRTEHFPLTLESARPSHTSQYLCASSENLSGGAEAFFGQGTRLTVV.

This chain uses TRBV11-1 with TRBJ1-1; a possible D gene is TRBD1 (5 bases). The CDR3 is 16 residues long. Trimming cost V 2 bases and J 4 bases, with 17 bases left between them. From germline, CDR1 is SGHAT and CDR2 FQDESV (reference sequence). CDR3 region: CASSLYQYGGVTEAFF. CDR3 bases: TGTGCCAGCAGCTTATATCAATACGGGGGGGTCACTGAAGCTTTCTTT.

The gene calls are TRBV5-1 and TRBJ2-5; TRBD2 matches at 8 bases. From germline, CDR1 is SGHRS and CDR2 YFSETQ. The CDR3 covers 15 residues. The junction had 5 bases not matched to a gene; V was cut back by 1 base and J by 3 bases. CDR3 in DNA: TGCGCCAGCAGCTTGTGGGGGACTAGGGAAGAGACCCAGTACTTC. It yields the protein CASSLWGTREETQYF.

V and J are TRBV7-3 and TRBJ2-3; 7 bases match TRBD2. Per germline, CDR1 SGHTA and CDR2 FQGTGA. V gave up 5 bases and J gave up 4 bases; unmatched junction bases: 3. The CDR3 has 13 residues. In nucleotides, the CDR3 is TGTGCCAGCAGCCGCGGGGGTTCAGATACGCAGTATTTT. Protein: CASSRGGSDTQYF.

The rearrangement links TRBV29-1 to TRBJ1-4; D is perhaps TRBD1 (6 bases). CDR3 size: 12 residues. Trimming removed 7 bases from V and 4 bases from J, with 10 bases in between. CDR1 is SQVTM and CDR2 is ANQGSEA in the germline V gene. CDR3 nucleotides: TGCAGCGGGGGACACAGTAATGAAAAACTGTTTTTT. This codes for CSGGHSNEKLFF. Drawing the rest from reference TRBV29-1 and TRBJ1-4, the complete variable domain is SAVISQKPSRDICQRGTSLTIQCQVDSQVTMMFWYRQQPGQSLTLIATANQGSEATYESGFVIDKFPISRPNLTFSTLTVSNMSPEDSSIYLCSGGHSNEKLFFGSGTQLSVL.

V is TRBV11-2 and J is TRBJ2-2, with 7 bases identical to TRBD1. This CDR3 spans 15 amino acids. Germline V gene lookup returns CDR1 SGHAT and CDR2 FQNNGV. The V segment lost 5 bases and the J segment 6 bases; nucleotides outside the gene matches: 9. CDR3: CASSPQDRSAGELFF. The CDR3 DNA reads TGTGCCAGCAGCCCCCAGGACAGGTCAGCCGGGGAGCTGTTTTTT.

This clone was counted a single time. The gene calls are TRBV2 and TRBJ1-2, with 9 bases matching TRBD1. V shed 4 bases, J shed 3 bases, and the junction held 3 bases outside the gene matches. The germline CDR1 and CDR2 sequences are SNHLY and FYNNEI. CDR3 length: 14 amino acids. CDR3 DNA sequence: TGTGCCAGCAGTGCGGACAGGGGAGACTATGGCTACACCTTC. Amino acid sequence: CASSADRGDYGYTF.

The chain couples TRBV19 to TRBJ2-2; D is perhaps TRBD2 (6 bases). V was shortened by 6 bases and J by 1 base, with 9 bases between the two germline ends. Germline V gene lookup returns CDR1 LNHDA and CDR2 SQIVND (reference sequence). The CDR3 is 14 residues long. CDR3 region: CASSLGGNTGELFF. In nucleotides, the CDR3 is TGTGCCAGTAGCCTCGGGGGGAACACCGGGGAGCTGTTTTTT.

The chain employs TRBV7-9 and TRBJ1-6, with D tentatively TRBD1 (6 bases). This CDR3 comprises 16 residues. V was clipped by 5 bases and J by 4 bases, with 15 bases between them. Germline values: CDR1 SEHNR, CDR2 FQNEAQ (reference sequence). Written as DNA, the CDR3 is TGTGCCAGCAGCAGACAGGAGACAGGATATAATTCACCCCTCCACTTT. It translates to CASSRQETGYNSPLHF.

CDR3 in DNA: TGTGCCAGCAGCTTAATAATGACAGGGGGGAATGAAAAACTGTTTTTT. Its protein product is CASSLIMTGGNEKLFF. This sequence joins TRBV11-2 and TRBJ1-4; 9 positions agree with TRBD1. CDR1 and CDR2 (germline): SGHAT, FQNNGV. This CDR3 region has 16 residues. The J segment lost 5 bases and the V segment lost 2 bases, leaving 6 bases of the junction unmatched.

This clone was recorded once. V usage is TRBV10-3 and J usage is TRBJ2-3; D possibly corresponds to TRBD2 (5 bases). The CDR3 runs 15 residues. V was trimmed by 3 bases and J by 0 bases, leaving 10 bases between them. CDR1 is ENHRY and CDR2 is SYGVKD in the germline V gene. The DNA of the CDR3 is TGTGCCATCAGTGATATGACTAAAAGCACAGATACGCAGTATTTT. Its translation: CAISDMTKSTDTQYF.

The chain combines TRBV7-9 with TRBJ1-4; D not resolved. This CDR3 has 11 amino acids. Germline V gives CDR1 SEHNR, CDR2 FQNEAQ (reference sequence). The V gene lost 8 bases and the J gene lost 8 bases, with 9 bases spanning the gap. CDR3 residues: CASRQSEKLFF. The CDR3 coding sequence is TGTGCCAGCCGTCAGTCCGAAAAACTGTTTTTT.

This clone was detected only a few times. This chain connects TRBV15 to TRBJ1-1; maybe TRBD1 (6 bases). Per germline, CDR1 LNHNV and CDR2 YYDKDF (reference sequence). Deletions cut 0 bases from V and 3 bases from J, with 20 bases between. CDR3 length equals 18 residues. CDR3 amino acids: CATSRDLLGRGGHTEAFF. Written as DNA, the CDR3 is TGTGCCACCAGCAGAGATCTGTTGGGGAGGGGGGGGCACACTGAAGCTTTCTTT.

The V gene is TRBV19, the J gene TRBJ1-5; D not resolved. The CDR3 totals 15 residues. Trimming took 1 base from V and 4 from J, leaving 11 bases between them. In germline, CDR1 is LNHDA, CDR2 SQIVND (reference sequence). CDR3 bases: TGTGCCAGTAGTATAGTAGGCTATGGAAATCAGCCCCAGCATTTT. Encoded protein: CASSIVGYGNQPQHF.

The chain combines TRBV2 with TRBJ1-6, with no clear D. The CDR3 contains 13 residues. V lost 4 bases and J lost 7, with 8 bases in between. Germline values: CDR1 SNHLY, CDR2 FYNNEI. CDR3 residues: CASSGQQNSPLHF. CDR3 sequence (DNA): TGTGCCAGCAGTGGGCAGCAAAATTCACCCCTCCACTTT.

This clone has only a few counts. The chain employs TRBV6-1 and TRBJ2-7, with 7 bases that match TRBD2. The CDR3 sequence is 15 residues long. Germline-derived CDR1 and CDR2 are MNHNS and SASEGT. With V trimmed by 11 bases and J by 4 bases, 17 bases remained unmatched. CDR3 in amino acids: CAANRDAGGFYEQYF. CDR3 DNA: TGTGCCGCGAATCGGGACGCCGGGGGGTTTTACGAGCAGTACTTC.

CDR3 loop: CASALREGYTF. CDR3 DNA sequence: TGTGCCAGCGCATTACGGGAAGGCTACACCTTC. V and J are TRBV6-1 and TRBJ1-2; D is unresolved. Germline assignment: CDR1 MNHNS and CDR2 SASEGT. The CDR3 is made up of 11 amino acids. V was cut by 8 bases and J by 8 bases, with 12 bases left in between.

This chain joins TRBV7-2 and TRBJ1-4; the match to TRBD1 covers 7 bases. V trimming: 4 bases; J trimming: 5 bases; junction bases outside the gene matches: 10. The CDR3 runs to 16 residues. Germline V lookup: CDR1 SGHTA, CDR2 FQGNSA. This chain's CDR3 is CASSSGGTGLNEKLFF. CDR3 in DNA: TGTGCCAGCAGCTCAGGGGGGACGGGGCTAAATGAAAAACTGTTTTTT.